One and the same sample provided the 8 T cell receptor beta chains below, sequenced in a study of Graves' ophthalmopathy and Graves' hyperthyroidism. From RNA, the CDR3 regions of TCR beta chains were amplified and sequenced. First-round RT-PCR employed HTBI primers, with a second-round multiplex PCR after it. Each CDR3 protein gets one entry after TCRdb re-called the multiplex PCR reads with MiXCR. The sample yields roughly 420,000 distinct CDR3 sequences, around 20% seen once. Sequencing was done on a sample of peripheral blood. The receptors originated from a woman between 18 and 29 years old with stable Graves' hyperthyroidism.

This chain uses TRBV12-3 or TRBV12-4 with TRBJ1-1; 8 positions match TRBD1. J gave up 8 bases and V 7 bases, and 24 bases lay outside the gene matches. The CDR3 length is 18 residues. CDR3 sequence reads: CASITRSIRRDRGPEAFF. CDR3 coding DNA: TGTGCCAGCATCACCCGTTCAATCCGCCGAGACAGGGGCCCAGAAGCTTTCTTT.

CDR3 bases: TGTGCCAGCAGCGTAACGGGGGCAGAGACCCAGTACTTC. This encodes CASSVTGAETQYF. This chain connects TRBV9 to TRBJ2-5; D may correspond to TRBD1 or TRBD2 (6 bases each). Germline lookup yields CDR1 SGDLS and CDR2 YYNGEE. V lost 1 base and J 4 bases, leaving 8 bases between the germline ends. This CDR3 comprises 13 residues.

This clonotype has ten or more counts. The DNA for the CDR3 is TGTGCCAGCAGCGTTCCGGGACAGGGCCGGGAGACCCAGTACTTC. Protein: CASSVPGQGRETQYF. V gene TRBV7-2 combines with J gene TRBJ2-5, with 9 bases aligning to TRBD1. This CDR3 spans 15 amino acids. The trim removed 5 bases at V and 5 bases at J, leaving 9 bases unmatched. Germline V gives CDR1 SGHTA, CDR2 FQGNSA.

The chain is built from TRBV7-9 and TRBJ2-5, with no clear D. The ends were cut back, 5 bases at V and 0 bases at J, with 13 bases in the middle. The CDR3 sequence is 15 residues long. CDR1 and CDR2 (germline): SEHNR, FQNEAQ (reference sequence). The CDR3, as DNA: TGTGCCAGCAGCCCTCCTGTTGGGTACCAAGAGACCCAGTACTTC. Amino acids: CASSPPVGYQETQYF.

The table lists this clonotype with a few counts. The chain recombines TRBV4-3 with TRBJ1-1; 9 nucleotides match TRBD1. The J segment lost 11 bases and the V segment lost 1 base, leaving 11 bases of the junction unmatched. CDR1 is LGHNA, CDR2 YSLEER, per germline. This CDR3 is built from 15 residues. The CDR3 coding sequence is TGCGCCAGCAGCCAAGGATCCGGGACAGGGTCTATGGCTTTCTTT. It is translated as CASSQGSGTGSMAFF.

The chain employs TRBV18 and TRBJ2-3; 8 bases agree with TRBD1. Trimming at V came to 3 bases and at J to 6 bases, leaving 5 bases not matched to a gene. CDR1 and CDR2 (germline): KGHSH, LQKENI. CDR3 length: 14 residues. The CDR3, as DNA: TGTGCCAGCTCACCCCCGACAGGGGTGGATACGCAGTATTTT. It translates to CASSPPTGVDTQYF. Filled out from reference TRBV18 and TRBJ2-3, the complete variable domain reads NAGVMQNPRHLVRRRGQEARLRCSPMKGHSHVYWYRQLPEEGLKFMVYLQKENIIDESGMPKERFSAEFPKEGPSILRIQQVVRGDSAAYFCASSPPTGVDTQYFGPGTRLTVL.

This clonotype has a count of ten or more. The chain has TRBV30 and TRBJ2-5; 7 nucleotides align to TRBD1. The germline V gene has CDR1 GTSNPN and CDR2 SVGIG (reference sequence). This CDR3 is 12 amino acids long. The ends lost 2 bases at V and 5 bases at J; junction bases unmatched: 2. The CDR3 DNA reads as TGTGCCTGGAGTATGGACAGGGAGACCCAGTACTTC. Its protein product is CAWSMDRETQYF.

The chain carries TRBV20-1 and TRBJ1-1; no clear D. Germline V gives CDR1 DFQATT, CDR2 SNEGSKA (reference sequence). The CDR3 is 15 residues long. Trimming cost V 3 bases and J 1 base, with 15 bases left between them. The CDR3 here is CSARWFYEENTEAFF. CDR3 sequence (DNA): TGCAGTGCTAGGTGGTTTTACGAGGAGAACACTGAAGCTTTCTTT.